One sample yielded the 30 T cell receptor beta chains listed below, sequenced in a study of blood T cell repertoires in COVID-19. Produced via immunoSEQ multiplex PCR; TCRdb's table is partial and in-frame only. This repertoire shows 120,000 to 150,000 clones, roughly four fifths found once; its top ten account for approximately 6.6%. The sample comprised peripheral blood. The receptors shown here come from a human donor in a cohort sampled during active COVID-19.

The chain joins TRBV7-9 to TRBJ1-6, with D maybe TRBD1 (6 bases). Deletions cut 5 bases from V and 7 bases from J, with 15 bases between. Germline V lookup: CDR1 SEHNR, CDR2 FQNEAQ (reference sequence). This CDR3 is 15 amino acids long. CDR3 region: CASSNTGTGNSPLHF. In nucleotides, the CDR3 is TGTGCCAGCAGCAATACAGGGACGGGGAATTCACCCCTCCACTTT.

The chain links TRBV5-1 to TRBJ2-1; a weak D match, TRBD1 (6 bases). Germline V lookup: CDR1 SGHRS, CDR2 YFSETQ. V shed 0 bases and J shed 8 bases, with 12 bases lying between them. The CDR3 covers 14 residues. CDR3 amino acids: CASSLGAGVDEQFF. In DNA form, the CDR3 reads TGCGCCAGCAGCTTGGGGGCAGGGGTGGATGAGCAGTTCTTC.

The genes are TRBV23-1 and TRBJ2-6; a weak D match, TRBD2 (6 bases). TRBV23-1 is filed as an ORF, its function uncertain. V gave up 0 bases and J gave up 0 bases, with 12 bases separating them. This CDR3 has 18 amino acids. This CDR3 is CASSQSLGLLSGANVLTF. The DNA for the CDR3 is TGCGCCAGCAGTCAATCGCTGGGACTCCTCTCTGGGGCCAACGTCCTGACTTTC.

This chain links TRBV5-1 with TRBJ1-4; TRBD1 matches at 8 bases. The CDR3 is 14 residues long. Germline CDR1 SGHRS, CDR2 YFSETQ. After removal of 4 bases from V and 5 bases from J, the junction contained 4 bases not matched to a gene. CDR3 sequence reads: CASSPRTGNEKLFF. The CDR3 DNA follows: TGCGCCAGCAGCCCAAGGACAGGGAATGAAAAACTGTTTTTT.

The chain joins TRBV3-1 (or the pseudogene TRBV3-2) to TRBJ1-3; 9 nucleotides agree with TRBD1. There are 17 residues in the CDR3. The junction had 6 bases not matched to a gene; V was cut back by 1 base and J by 2 bases. CDR1 is LGHDT, CDR2 YNNKEL, per germline (reference sequence). The DNA for the CDR3 is TGTGCCAGCAGCCAAGGTGGGACAGGGAGGGCTGGAAACACCATATATTTT. Translating it yields CASSQGGTGRAGNTIYF.

The chain uses TRBV5-8 and TRBJ1-2, with D possibly matching TRBD1 (5 bases). The CDR3 loop spans 13 amino acids. V shed 6 bases and J shed 4 bases, with 13 bases lying between them. Germline CDR1 is SGHTS and CDR2 is YDEGEE. DNA for the CDR3: TGTGCCAGCAAAAAAACAGGTTCCTATGGCTACACCTTC. Translation: CASKKTGSYGYTF.

This clone was counted once. The chain links TRBV3-1 (or the pseudogene TRBV3-2) to TRBJ1-2; weak D call: TRBD1 (6 bases). Germline assignment: CDR1 LGHDT and CDR2 YNNKEL (reference sequence). This CDR3 has 13 amino acids. Trimming stripped 5 bases from V and 5 bases from J, with 12 bases between. The CDR3, as DNA: TGTGCCAGCAGCTTGGACAGTAGATATGGCTACACCTTC. It specifies CASSLDSRYGYTF.

The chain has TRBV2 and TRBJ2-1, with a weak D call TRBD2 (6 bases). Per germline, CDR1 SNHLY and CDR2 FYNNEI. This CDR3 is built from 14 residues. Trimming cost V 4 bases and J 6 bases, with 13 bases left between them. The CDR3 nucleotides are TGTGCCAGCAGTGTCCCGGGGGTTCCCAATGAGCAGTTCTTC. It yields the protein CASSVPGVPNEQFF.

This chain joins TRBV20-1 and TRBJ1-1; D remains ambiguous. The ends were cut back, 3 bases at V and 4 bases at J, with 12 bases in the middle. Looked up from germline, CDR1 is DFQATT and CDR2 is SNEGSKA (reference sequence). The CDR3 is 13 amino acids. CDR3 DNA sequence: TGCAGTGCTAGTACCGGGATAGGCACTGAAGCTTTCTTT. It codes for CSASTGIGTEAFF.

J is TRBJ2-1 and V is TRBV5-1, with a weak D call TRBD1 (5 bases). Trimming left V 4 bases short and J 2 bases short, with 13 bases between. Germline loops: CDR1 SGHRS, CDR2 YFSETQ. The CDR3 is 15 amino acids. This CDR3 reads CASSLGPGTYNEQFF. The CDR3 DNA sequence: TGCGCCAGCAGCCTAGGACCAGGGACCTACAATGAGCAGTTCTTC.

The chain links TRBV19 to TRBJ2-2; TRBD2 is a possible D gene (5 bases). Germline loops: CDR1 LNHDA, CDR2 SQIVND (reference sequence). V dropped 0 bases and J dropped 6 bases, with 11 bases sitting between them. This CDR3 spans 15 amino acids. The CDR3 is CASSIDLSGSGELFF. In DNA form, the CDR3 reads TGTGCCAGTAGTATAGATCTATCGGGGTCCGGGGAGCTGTTTTTT. The complete variable domain, with remaining parts taken from reference TRBV19 and TRBJ2-2, reads DGGITQSPKYLFRKEGQNVTLSCEQNLNHDAMYWYRQDPGQGLRLIYYSQIVNDFQKGDIAEGYSVSREKKESFPLTVTSAQKNPTAFYLCASSIDLSGSGELFFGEGSRLTVL.

The chain recombines TRBV25-1 with TRBJ2-3, with 10 bases that match TRBD1. Germline V lookup: CDR1 MGHDK, CDR2 SYGVNS. The CDR3 consists of 15 residues. The trim removed 4 bases at V and 5 bases at J, leaving 6 bases unmatched. The CDR3 loop reads CASSARTGGLDTQYF. CDR3 sequence (DNA): TGTGCCAGCAGTGCCCGGACAGGGGGTTTAGATACGCAGTATTTT.

This sequence joins TRBV19 and TRBJ1-4; D not certain. V shed 5 bases and J shed 5 bases, with 9 bases lying between them. The CDR3 spans 13 residues. CDR1 LNHDA and CDR2 SQIVND come from the germline V gene (reference sequence). CDR3 region: CASSGRQNEKLFF. CDR3 bases: TGTGCCAGTAGTGGTCGACAAAATGAAAAACTGTTTTTT.

The genes are TRBV7-2 and TRBJ1-1, with D possibly being TRBD1 (6 bases). CDR3 length: 15 residues. Germline V gene sequence: CDR1 SGHTA, CDR2 FQGNSA. V was clipped by 5 bases and J by 0 bases, with 13 bases between them. DNA for the CDR3: TGTGCCAGCAGCCCCAGGGGCAGCATGAACACTGAAGCTTTCTTT. Its translation is CASSPRGSMNTEAFF. Variable domain in full (rest from reference TRBV7-2 and TRBJ1-1): GAGVSQSPSNKVTEKGKDVELRCDPISGHTALYWYRQSLGQGLEFLIYFQGNSAPDKSGLPSDRFSAERTGGSVSTLTIQRTQQEDSAVYLCASSPRGSMNTEAFFGQGTRLTVV.

The V gene is TRBV29-1, the J gene TRBJ2-5, with TRBD2 as a possible D gene (6 bases). The length of the CDR3 is 12 residues. V gave up 1 base and J gave up 8 bases, with 11 bases separating them. The V gene's germline CDR1 is SQVTM and CDR2 ANQGSEA. In DNA, the CDR3 is TGCAGCGTTGAAGCTGTGCGGGGAACCCAGTACTTC. It codes for CSVEAVRGTQYF.

This clone was seen a few times. The chain carries TRBV5-4 and TRBJ2-5, with 8 nucleotides matching TRBD1. J gave up 1 base and V 4 bases, and 9 bases lay outside the gene matches. Germline V gene sequence: CDR1 SGHNT, CDR2 YYREEE (reference sequence). The CDR3 is made up of 16 amino acids. The CDR3 loop reads CASSDGQGAIQETQYF. CDR3 bases: TGTGCCAGCAGCGACGGACAGGGCGCGATCCAAGAGACCCAGTACTTC.

This chain connects TRBV7-2 to TRBJ2-5; the match to TRBD2 covers 7 bases. Looked up from germline, CDR1 is SGHTA and CDR2 is FQGNSA. The CDR3 has 14 residues. J gave up 4 bases and V 1 base, and 3 bases lay outside the gene matches. The CDR3 bases are TGTGCCAGCAGCTTAGGAGGGAGGGCAGAGACCCAGTACTTC. Translated, it gives CASSLGGRAETQYF.

V gene TRBV3-1 (or the pseudogene TRBV3-2) combines with J gene TRBJ2-1; 12 bases align to TRBD2. CDR3 length equals 16 residues. CDR1 is LGHDT and CDR2 is YNNKEL in the germline V gene (reference sequence). Trimming removed 4 bases from V and 7 bases from J; junction bases left unmatched: 8. The CDR3 loop is CASSRITSGGSNEQFF. CDR3 nucleotide sequence: TGTGCCAGCAGCCGTATTACTAGCGGGGGGAGTAATGAGCAGTTCTTC.

This chain joins TRBV9 and TRBJ1-3; TRBD1 is a possible D gene (5 bases). V lost 3 bases and J lost 3, with 13 bases in between. Germline CDR1 SGDLS, CDR2 YYNGEE. CDR3 size: 15 residues. DNA of the CDR3: TGTGCCAGCAGCGCTGGACACGTCATTGGAAACACCATATATTTT. It yields the protein CASSAGHVIGNTIYF. The complete variable domain, with remaining parts taken from reference TRBV9 and TRBJ1-3, reads DSGVTQTPKHLITATGQRVTLRCSPRSGDLSVYWYQQSLDQGLQFLIQYYNGEERAKGNILERFSAQQFPDLHSELNLSSLELGDSALYFCASSAGHVIGNTIYFGEGSWLTVV.

This chain joins TRBV27 and TRBJ2-3, with 10 bases aligning to TRBD2. J lost 0 bases, V lost 5 bases, and 14 bases had no gene match. This CDR3 has 19 amino acids. The germline V gene has CDR1 MNHEY and CDR2 SMNVEV (reference sequence). CDR3 coding DNA: TGTGCCAGCAGTACCCTAGCGGGGGCCACCGGGAGGAGCACAGATACGCAGTATTTT. It yields the protein CASSTLAGATGRSTDTQYF.

This clone was found a few times. This chain joins TRBV28 and TRBJ2-7; a possible D gene is TRBD1 (6 bases). From germline, CDR1 is MDHEN and CDR2 SYDVKM. CDR3 length: 13 residues. V lost 8 bases, J lost 3 bases, and 14 bases lay in between. CDR3 sequence: CASQTGTLYEQYF. The CDR3, as DNA: TGTGCCAGCCAAACCGGGACACTCTACGAGCAGTACTTC.

The CDR3 DNA sequence: TGTGCCAGCAGTTTATTACCCGGGCACAGGGTAGTATATGGCTACACCTTC. It specifies CASSLLPGHRVVYGYTF. The genes are TRBV28 and TRBJ1-2; maybe TRBD1 (6 bases). CDR3 length equals 17 residues. Per germline, CDR1 MDHEN and CDR2 SYDVKM. V lost 1 base to trimming and J lost 5 bases, with 20 bases between them.

This chain uses TRBV2 with TRBJ2-5, with D unclear. V was clipped by 7 bases and J by 5 bases, with 8 bases between them. The CDR3 runs to 11 residues. The germline V gene has CDR1 SNHLY and CDR2 FYNNEI. CDR3 region: CASKEEETQYF. As DNA, the CDR3 is TGTGCCAGCAAAGAAGAGGAGACCCAGTACTTC.

In DNA form, the CDR3 reads TGTGCCAGTAGTATTTTGGGACAGGGTGAAAAACTGTTTTTT. Translated: CASSILGQGEKLFF. V gene TRBV19 combines with J gene TRBJ1-4; 9 bases are a match to TRBD1. From germline, CDR1 is LNHDA and CDR2 SQIVND (reference sequence). V shed 3 bases and J 7 bases; nucleotides not matched to a gene: 3. This CDR3 has 14 residues.

The chain joins TRBV6-5 to TRBJ2-5; 8 nucleotides agree with TRBD1. The CDR3 is 14 amino acids. CDR1 MNHEY and CDR2 SVGAGI come from the germline V gene. V dropped 7 bases and J dropped 4; count of bases not matched to a gene: 8. The CDR3 nucleotides are TGTGCCAGCAAAGGGCAGGGGGCTGTAGAGACCCAGTACTTC. Its translation is CASKGQGAVETQYF.

The chain carries TRBV28 and TRBJ1-1, with no clear D. CDR1 and CDR2 (germline): MDHEN, SYDVKM. The V and J ends lost 3 bases and 1 base respectively, with 9 bases between them. This CDR3 region has 14 residues. The CDR3 DNA sequence: TGTGCCAGCAGTTTTTTGCCAGGGAACACTGAAGCTTTCTTT. This gives the protein CASSFLPGNTEAFF.

This clone was observed a single time. The V gene is TRBV27, the J gene TRBJ2-3; D perhaps matches TRBD2 (6 bases). CDR1 is MNHEY, CDR2 SMNVEV, per germline (reference sequence). The CDR3 runs to 16 residues. Trimming removed 6 bases at V and 6 bases at J, with 22 bases between. The CDR3 loop reads CASSSSLGDAGDTQYF. In DNA form, the CDR3 reads TGTGCCAGCAGCTCTTCTCTGGGGGACGCGGGGGATACGCAGTATTTT.

The chain joins TRBV28 to TRBJ1-1; 7 nucleotides align to TRBD1. CDR3 length: 15 residues. After removal of 6 bases from V and 4 bases from J, the junction contained 11 bases not matched to a gene. CDR1 is MDHEN, CDR2 SYDVKM, per germline. The CDR3, as DNA: TGTGCCAGCAGACCTCTGCGAACAGGGGCCACTGAAGCTTTCTTT. Translating gives CASRPLRTGATEAFF.

The gene calls are TRBV28 and TRBJ1-1; D is ambiguous. Germline values: CDR1 MDHEN, CDR2 SYDVKM. The CDR3 spans 14 residues. The V end was cut by 7 bases, the J end by 4 bases, with 16 bases between. CDR3 DNA sequence: TGTGCCAGCACCCCAGACCAGGCGGGCACTGAAGCTTTCTTT. This codes for CASTPDQAGTEAFF.

The V and J genes are TRBV5-1 and TRBJ2-3; perhaps TRBD2 as D (7 bases). Between the trimmed V and J ends, which lost 4 bases and 4 bases, there was a span of 10 bases. CDR1 and CDR2 (germline): SGHRS, YFSETQ. This CDR3 has 13 residues. CDR3 DNA sequence: TGCGCCAGCAGCCCCGGGGGGCCAGATACGCAGTATTTT. Amino acid sequence: CASSPGGPDTQYF.